This is a list of T cell receptor beta chains from one sample in a study of blood T cell repertoires in COVID-19. This table comes from immunoSEQ multiplex PCR, and its TCRdb copy is limited to in-frame clones, with some not included. The data contain about 250,000 clones, around 85% of them singletons. Sequenced: peripheral blood. These receptor sequences come from an elderly woman with acute or convalescent COVID-19. The CDR3 runs from the conserved cysteine through the conserved F or W. A D gene is named only where the DNA matches it firmly. Some rows mark clone size as missing; the rest say once, few, many or name a class of expanded clone.

DNA,CDR3,D,J,size,V
TGCAGTGCTCTGTGGGCGGGGGGTCCGTACTTC,CSALWAGGPYF,TRBD2,TRBJ2-7,once,TRBV20-1
TGTGCCAGCAGCTCTCCGGGACTGACTCTCTATGGCTACACCTTC,CASSSPGLTLYGYTF,.,TRBJ1-2,.,TRBV11-2
TGTGCCAGCAGTTTGCAAGGAGGACAGCCCCAGCATTTT,CASSLQGGQPQHF,.,TRBJ1-5,.,TRBV28
TGTGCCAGTAGTGTACCGGGACAGCGGAGTCATGGCTACACCTTC,CASSVPGQRSHGYTF,TRBD1,TRBJ1-2,.,TRBV19
TGTGCCAGCAGCGTGCTGACAGCGGGGGAGCAGTTCTTC,CASSVLTAGEQFF,TRBD2,TRBJ2-1,.,TRBV9
TGCGCCAGCAGCTTGGTGGGACTAGCGGGAGGTGTACCCTACGAGCAGTACTTC,CASSLVGLAGGVPYEQYF,TRBD2,TRBJ2-7,.,TRBV5-1
TGTGCCAGCAGTTTACGCAGGGTGGCTAATGAAAAACTGTTTTTT,CASSLRRVANEKLFF,.,TRBJ1-4,.,TRBV28
TGCGCCAGCATAGGCGGTCTAACACTAACCGGGGAGCTGTTTTTT,CASIGGLTLTGELFF,.,TRBJ2-2,.,TRBV5-1
TGTGCCACCAGCAGAGATTGGGGGCACGGGAACACCATATATTTT,CATSRDWGHGNTIYF,.,TRBJ1-3,.,TRBV15
TGTGCCAGCAGTGAACGGGACAGGGCTAATGAAAAACTGTTTTTT,CASSERDRANEKLFF,TRBD1,TRBJ1-4,.,TRBV6-1
TGCGCCAGCAGCTTCAGCGGACAGGGGGCAGGCTACACCTTC,CASSFSGQGAGYTF,TRBD1,TRBJ1-2,few,TRBV5-1
TGTGCCAGCAGCTCTTTAACTGAAGCTTTCTTT,CASSSLTEAFF,.,TRBJ1-1,.,TRBV11-2
TGTGCCAGCAGCCAAGATCACGCGGGGGCAGCCTCTGGAAACACCATATATTTT,CASSQDHAGAASGNTIYF,.,TRBJ1-3,.,TRBV3-1/TRBV3-2
TGTGCCAGCACCGTCGCTAGCGCATCCTACGAGCAGTACTTC,CASTVASASYEQYF,.,TRBJ2-7,.,TRBV21-1
TGTGCCAGCAGCTTTAGCGGGGTTAACACCGGGGAGCTGTTTTTT,CASSFSGVNTGELFF,TRBD2,TRBJ2-2,.,TRBV27